The 5 T cell receptor beta chains given below trace back to one sample, sequenced in a study of T cells in localized non-small cell lung cancer. The method was immunoSEQ multiplex PCR; TCRdb's version includes in-frame clones alone and lacks a portion of them. Of 52,000 or so clones detected, around four fifths appear once; the ten largest clones hold 15% to 20%. The source was peripheral blood mononuclear cells, collected before any cancer treatment. All receptors come from a man aged 40 to 70 with stage III lung adenocarcinoma.

The chain recombines TRBV19 with TRBJ1-5; TRBD1 matches 9 bases. J was trimmed by 6 bases and V by 7 bases; bases with no gene match: 16. This CDR3 is built from 17 residues. Germline V CDR1 and CDR2: LNHDA, SQIVND (reference sequence). The CDR3 reads CASTPPPGQGLGQPQHF. The CDR3 nucleotides are TGTGCCAGTACCCCTCCTCCTGGACAGGGGTTAGGTCAGCCCCAGCATTTT.

The chain carries TRBV18 and TRBJ1-3; the D gene is possibly TRBD1 (5 bases). Germline CDR1 KGHSH, CDR2 LQKENI. The CDR3 totals 13 residues. Between the trimmed V and J ends, which lost 3 bases and 2 bases, there was a span of 5 bases. The CDR3 sequence is CASSPDTGNTIYF. CDR3 nucleotide sequence: TGTGCCAGCTCACCGGACACTGGAAACACCATATATTTT.

This clone was detected only a few times. The chain is built from TRBV2 and TRBJ1-1; perhaps TRBD1 as D (6 bases). Germline loops: CDR1 SNHLY, CDR2 FYNNEI. CDR3 size: 15 residues. Trimming removed 0 bases from V and 3 bases from J, with 11 bases in between. DNA for the CDR3: TGTGCCAGCAGTGAAGCCCTGGGGGCCTACACTGAAGCTTTCTTT. This encodes CASSEALGAYTEAFF.

The V and J genes are TRBV10-1 and TRBJ2-1; D possibly matches TRBD1 or TRBD2 (5 bases each). Trimming took off 8 bases at V and 8 bases at J, with 25 bases between the two ends. Germline lookup yields CDR1 WNHNN and CDR2 SYGVQD (reference sequence). CDR3 length equals 16 residues. CDR3 protein: CASSNAGTSEGDEQFF. The CDR3 bases are TGCGCCAGCTCAAATGCCGGGACCTCCGAGGGCGATGAGCAGTTCTTC.

V usage is TRBV2 and J usage is TRBJ2-7; the match to TRBD2 covers 10 bases. J gave up 5 bases and V 8 bases, and 6 bases lay outside the gene matches. The CDR3 runs to 13 residues. Germline V gives CDR1 SNHLY, CDR2 FYNNEI. The CDR3 nucleotides are TGTGCCAGCTGGCTAGCGGGAGCCCACGAGCAGTACTTC. It translates to CASWLAGAHEQYF.